The entry that follows covers one TCR beta chain sequence. Original methodology: Reference gene primer amplification gave estimated nucleated cell counts. The repertoire was sequenced with immunoSEQ multiplex PCR; TCRdb's copy has only in-frame clones and lacks some. V and J calls and clone size come straight from that table; D and trimming were deduced from the DNA. The sample records about 73,000 clones, approximately 80% being singletons. The data originate from a study of blood T cell repertoires in COVID-19. The wider study: Donors in the United States, Italy and Spain gave samples during acute or convalescent COVID-19. Sources were T cells, B-cell-depleted T cells, or PBMCs; the material itself was cDNA or gDNA.

This CDR3 contains 16 residues. The V segment lost 4 bases and the J segment 3 bases; nucleotides outside the gene matches: 11. The germline V gene has CDR1 SGHTA and CDR2 FQGNSA. The origin of this receptor is a woman in her sixties or seventies with acute or convalescent COVID-19. Sequenced input: peripheral blood. J is TRBJ2-7 and V is TRBV7-2, with 8 bases identical to TRBD2. Written as DNA, the CDR3 is TGTGCCAGCAGCTCCTACGTCGGGCTAGCGGGCTACGAGCAGTACTTC. The encoded protein is CASSSYVGLAGYEQYF.